What follows are 32 T cell receptor beta chains derived from one specimen sequenced in a study of CD8+ T cells in alopecia areata. TCR sequencing used cDNA made by reverse transcription of extracted RNA. Profiling relied on immunoSEQ multiplex PCR, and the TCRdb table lists in-frame clones only, not all of them. This sample yields 98,000 or so clones, of which approximately 66% are seen a single time; 15% to 19% belongs to the top ten. The treatment: oral pan-JAK inhibitor, 5-10 mg twice daily. This sample comprised CD8+ T cells sorted from blood, obtained at week 4, from a patient treated with tofacitinib. Source of these receptors: a human donor with alopecia areata.

This chain joins TRBV5-6 and TRBJ2-1; D ambiguous. The CDR3 runs to 12 residues. V lost 4 bases and J lost 6, with 8 bases in between. Germline V gives CDR1 SGHDT, CDR2 YYEEEE. As DNA, the CDR3 is TGTGCCAGCAGCCCAGTGGCCAATGAGCAGTTCTTC. Residues: CASSPVANEQFF.

The rearrangement uses TRBV7-6 and TRBJ1-5; TRBD1 might be the D (5 bases). Trimming left V 5 bases short and J 1 base short, with 21 bases between. The germline V gene encodes CDR1 SGHVS and CDR2 FNYEAQ. CDR3 size: 18 residues. The CDR3 coding sequence is TGTGCCAGCAGCCAAAGGACACGGCCCTGGGAGAGCAATCAGCCCCAGCATTTT. Residues: CASSQRTRPWESNQPQHF.

The V call is TRBV9, the J call TRBJ1-1; no clear D gene. V shed 4 bases and J shed 7 bases, with 23 bases lying between them. The CDR3 is 16 residues long. Germline values: CDR1 SGDLS, CDR2 YYNGEE. DNA for the CDR3: TGTGCCAGCAGCCCTCTTACCCCTCGGGTCAGGAATGAAGCTTTCTTT. It yields the protein CASSPLTPRVRNEAFF. The full variable domain, its missing parts supplied by reference TRBV9 and TRBJ1-1, is DSGVTQTPKHLITATGQRVTLRCSPRSGDLSVYWYQQSLDQGLQFLIQYYNGEERAKGNILERFSAQQFPDLHSELNLSSLELGDSALYFCASSPLTPRVRNEAFFGQGTRLTVV.

This chain uses TRBV25-1 with TRBJ1-2; 7 positions match TRBD1. V was clipped by 7 bases and J by 2 bases; unmatched bases: 4. Germline CDR1 reads MGHDK; CDR2 reads SYGVNS. The CDR3 extends over 13 amino acids. This CDR3 is CASTKDRNYGYTF. CDR3 in DNA: TGTGCCAGCACTAAGGACAGGAACTATGGCTACACCTTC.

In its sample, this clone was seen a few times. The chain uses TRBV29-1 and TRBJ2-7; D unclear. With 7 bases removed from V and 2 bases from J, the gap between germline ends came to 12 bases. Germline CDR1 and CDR2: SQVTM and ANQGSEA. The CDR3 consists of 12 residues. CDR3 amino acids: CSARTDPYEQYF. CDR3 bases: TGCAGCGCGCGGACGGACCCCTACGAGCAGTACTTC.

This clone occurred a few times. The rearrangement links TRBV4-1 to TRBJ2-7; D is unresolved. This CDR3 contains 18 residues. Trimming stripped 1 base from V and 1 base from J, with 20 bases between. The germline gives CDR1 MGHRA, CDR2 YSYEKL. The CDR3 bases are TGCGCCAGCAGCCAAGTCGGAAGTCCGAACGGTCCTTCCTACGAGCAGTACTTC. Its translation: CASSQVGSPNGPSYEQYF.

The V and J genes are TRBV4-3 and TRBJ1-5; the D is unclear. Looked up from germline, CDR1 is LGHNA and CDR2 is YSLEER. V was trimmed by 0 bases and J by 7 bases, leaving 19 bases between them. This CDR3 contains 17 residues. CDR3 residues: CASSQEPTLFGSQPQHF. The DNA for the CDR3 is TGCGCCAGCAGCCAAGAACCAACTCTTTTTGGGAGCCAGCCCCAGCATTTT.

The genes are TRBV27 and TRBJ1-5; no clear D. The CDR3 has 11 amino acids. Germline V lookup: CDR1 MNHEY, CDR2 SMNVEV (reference sequence). The germline V and J ends were trimmed by 4 bases and 6 bases, with 4 bases remaining between them. The chain's CDR3 is CASSSCQPQHF. In DNA form, the CDR3 reads TGTGCCAGCAGTTCCTGTCAGCCCCAGCATTTT.

This clone was seen just once. This chain connects TRBV25-1 to TRBJ1-2; 9 bases align to TRBD1. The V gene end was trimmed by 1 base and the J gene end by 4 bases; junction bases not matched to a gene: 7. The CDR3 runs to 16 residues. Germline V gene data show CDR1 as MGHDK and CDR2 as SYGVNS. The CDR3 loop is CASSESTTQGAYGYTF. The CDR3 bases are TGTGCCAGCAGTGAATCCACTACACAGGGGGCCTATGGCTACACCTTC.

V is TRBV6-5 and J is TRBJ2-3; D might be TRBD2 (6 bases). V was pared by 2 bases and J by 0 bases, with 12 bases between. The CDR3 runs 16 residues. Germline loops: CDR1 MNHEY, CDR2 SVGAGI. CDR3 in DNA: TGTGCCAGCAGTTACCTGAGGGACTCTAGCACAGATACGCAGTATTTT. Translated, it gives CASSYLRDSSTDTQYF.

In its sample, this clone is medium-sized. V and J are TRBV2 and TRBJ2-5; TRBD2 agrees at 10 bases. The V segment lost 2 bases and the J segment 1 base; nucleotides outside the gene matches: 16. The CDR3 loop spans 20 amino acids. Germline V CDR1 and CDR2: SNHLY, FYNNEI. The CDR3 sequence: CASSERGRIAGGQTQETQYF. In DNA, the CDR3 is TGTGCCAGCAGTGAACGAGGTCGAATAGCGGGGGGCCAAACCCAAGAGACCCAGTACTTC.

This clone has a single count. The V and J genes are TRBV28 and TRBJ2-5; 10 nucleotides agree with TRBD1. This CDR3 is 13 amino acids long. V lost 6 bases to trimming and J lost 4 bases; unmatched junction nucleotides: 2. Germline V CDR1 and CDR2: MDHEN, SYDVKM. The CDR3, as DNA: TGTGCCAGCAGGCGGACAGGGGGAGAGACCCAGTACTTC. It translates to CASRRTGGETQYF. The full variable domain, rest sourced from reference TRBV28 and TRBJ2-5, is DVKVTQSSRYLVKRTGEKVFLECVQDMDHENMFWYRQDPGLGLRLIYFSYDVKMKEKGDIPEGYSVSREKKERFSLILESASTNQTSMYLCASRRTGGETQYFGPGTRLLVL.

This clone was detected many times. The rearrangement joins TRBV27 to TRBJ1-2; a possible D gene is TRBD1 (5 bases). The CDR3 is 13 residues long. Germline lookup yields CDR1 MNHEY and CDR2 SMNVEV (reference sequence). V lost 5 bases to trimming and J lost 6 bases, with 13 bases between them. CDR3 in amino acids: CASSLLGTDGYTF. CDR3 DNA sequence: TGTGCCAGCAGTCTCCTAGGGACTGATGGCTACACCTTC.

This clone turned up a few times. This rearrangement joins TRBV27 to TRBJ2-7, with D tentatively TRBD2 (5 bases). Looked up from germline, CDR1 is MNHEY and CDR2 is SMNVEV (reference sequence). This CDR3 is 13 amino acids long. V gave up 5 bases and J gave up 7 bases, with 15 bases separating them. The CDR3 DNA sequence: TGTGCCAGCAGTCTTGGAAGGACTTGGGAGCAGTACTTC. This translates into CASSLGRTWEQYF.

The J gene is TRBJ1-5, the V gene TRBV27; TRBD1 agrees at 7 bases. In germline, CDR1 is MNHEY, CDR2 SMNVEV (reference sequence). This CDR3 comprises 14 residues. The V gene end was trimmed by 5 bases and the J gene end by 3 bases; junction bases not matched to a gene: 4. CDR3 region: CASSIGTVNQPQHF. The CDR3 DNA is TGTGCCAGCAGTATCGGGACAGTCAATCAGCCCCAGCATTTT.

There are a few counts of this clone. The V call is TRBV6-5, the J call TRBJ1-2, with D possibly being TRBD1 (6 bases). V was cut by 5 bases and J by 4 bases, with 14 bases left in between. This CDR3 region has 14 residues. Germline loops: CDR1 MNHEY, CDR2 SVGAGI. CDR3 protein: CASSKLQGVYGYTF. CDR3 nucleotides: TGTGCCAGCAGTAAACTACAGGGCGTCTATGGCTACACCTTC.

This clone was observed a handful of times. CDR3 coding DNA: TGCGCCAGCAGCCAAGTCTTGTCCACCGTCCTAAGCAGCGGACAGAACACTGAAGCTTTCTTT. This sequence encodes CASSQVLSTVLSSGQNTEAFF. This chain joins TRBV4-1 and TRBJ1-1, with D possibly TRBD1 on 5 matching bases. V shed 1 base and J shed 1 base, with 28 bases lying between them. The CDR3 covers 21 residues. Germline loops: CDR1 MGHRA, CDR2 YSYEKL.

The chain is built from TRBV7-2 and TRBJ2-7; a weak D match, TRBD2 (5 bases). V was shortened by 5 bases and J by 3 bases, with 17 bases between the two germline ends. Germline CDR1 and CDR2: SGHTA and FQGNSA. The CDR3 totals 15 residues. CDR3 nucleotide sequence: TGTGCCAGCAGCCAGACCTGGTTAGGGAGCTACGAGCAGTACTTC. This translates into CASSQTWLGSYEQYF.

The J gene is TRBJ2-7, the V gene TRBV28; D remains ambiguous. This CDR3 region has 13 residues. In germline, CDR1 is MDHEN, CDR2 SYDVKM. With 6 bases removed from V and 3 bases from J, the gap between germline ends came to 12 bases. The CDR3 DNA sequence: TGTGCCAGCAGCCAAGGATTCTTCTACGAGCAGTACTTC. Encoded protein: CASSQGFFYEQYF.

A single count supports this clone. The rearrangement joins TRBV6-5 to TRBJ2-2; tentative D call: TRBD1 (6 bases). The germline gives CDR1 MNHEY, CDR2 SVGAGI. V gave up 0 bases and J gave up 6 bases, with 11 bases separating them. The CDR3 is 15 amino acids. The CDR3 bases are TGTGCCAGCAGTTACTCTCTCGCAGGGGCCGGGGAGCTGTTTTTT. Amino acids: CASSYSLAGAGELFF.

This chain links TRBV5-6 with TRBJ2-5, with 8 bases matching TRBD2. With 0 bases clipped from V and 0 bases from J, the junction kept 4 bases outside the gene matches. CDR1 is SGHDT and CDR2 is YYEEEE in the germline V gene. The CDR3 length is 16 residues. CDR3 in amino acids: CASSLVLADYQETQYF. The CDR3 DNA sequence: TGTGCCAGCAGCTTGGTACTAGCGGATTACCAAGAGACCCAGTACTTC.

The gene calls are TRBV10-3 and TRBJ1-6, with TRBD1 as a possible D gene (6 bases). The CDR3 covers 17 residues. The V gene's germline CDR1 is ENHRY and CDR2 SYGVKD. Trimming cost V 7 bases and J 5 bases, with 21 bases left between them. CDR3 amino acids: CAIKGQSVGADNSPLHF. For the CDR3, the DNA is TGTGCCATCAAAGGACAGTCAGTTGGGGCTGATAATTCACCCCTCCACTTT.

The rearrangement links TRBV27 to TRBJ2-7, with D uncertain. The ends were cut back, 4 bases at V and 5 bases at J, with 6 bases in the middle. Germline V gene sequence: CDR1 MNHEY, CDR2 SMNVEV (reference sequence). This CDR3 comprises 11 residues. Written as DNA, the CDR3 is TGTGCCAGCAGTTCGGGCCACGAGCAGTACTTC. Its protein is CASSSGHEQYF.

The V and J genes are TRBV29-1 and TRBJ1-4; 8 nucleotides agree with TRBD1. The germline gives CDR1 SQVTM, CDR2 ANQGSEA. This CDR3 has 12 amino acids. Trimming cost V 7 bases and J 6 bases; bases outside gene matches: 4. The CDR3 bases are TGCAGCGGGCTACAGGGGGATGAAAAACTGTTTTTT. Translating gives CSGLQGDEKLFF.

The V and J genes are TRBV7-2 and TRBJ2-7; weak D call: TRBD2 (6 bases). V was trimmed by 0 bases and J by 7 bases, leaving 13 bases between them. Germline V lookup: CDR1 SGHTA, CDR2 FQGNSA. This CDR3 region has 14 residues. The CDR3 protein is CASSLAPGAGEQYF. In DNA, the CDR3 is TGTGCCAGCAGCTTAGCACCGGGTGCGGGAGAGCAGTACTTC.

DNA of the CDR3: TGCAGCGCGACTAGCTTAGATACGCAGTATTTT. Its protein is CSATSLDTQYF. The rearrangement joins TRBV29-1 to TRBJ2-3, with TRBD2 matching 7 bases. The CDR3 loop spans 11 amino acids. J lost 5 bases, V lost 7 bases, and 3 bases had no gene match. CDR1 is SQVTM and CDR2 is ANQGSEA in the germline V gene.

The chain joins TRBV7-2 to TRBJ2-2; 9 bases match TRBD1. Germline CDR1 SGHTA, CDR2 FQGNSA. The CDR3 is 17 residues long. After removal of 3 bases from V and 3 bases from J, the junction contained 8 bases not matched to a gene. For the CDR3, the DNA is TGTGCCAGCAGCTTTCCGGGACAGGGTGTCGACACCGGGGAGCTGTTTTTT. Translation: CASSFPGQGVDTGELFF. The variable domain in full, with the rest retrieved from reference TRBV7-2 and TRBJ2-2, is GAGVSQSPSNKVTEKGKDVELRCDPISGHTALYWYRQSLGQGLEFLIYFQGNSAPDKSGLPSDRFSAERTGGSVSTLTIQRTQQEDSAVYLCASSFPGQGVDTGELFFGEGSRLTVL.

This clone has only one observation. The chain carries TRBV4-3 and TRBJ1-1; weak D call: TRBD1 (5 bases). This CDR3 spans 14 amino acids. V was clipped by 6 bases and J by 1 base, with 12 bases between them. CDR1 and CDR2 from the germline V gene are LGHNA and YSLEER. The CDR3 protein is CASRTDRENTEAFF. Here the CDR3 DNA reads TGCGCCAGCAGGACCGACAGAGAGAACACTGAAGCTTTCTTT.

This clone was recorded a few times. The chain joins TRBV2 to TRBJ2-2, with D unclear. CDR3 length: 17 residues. The V gene lost 7 bases and the J gene lost 0 bases, with 18 bases spanning the gap. The V gene's germline CDR1 is SNHLY and CDR2 FYNNEI. CDR3 bases: TGTGCCAGCATTCCACTACCGAGAAACACGAACACCGGGGAGCTGTTTTTT. Residues: CASIPLPRNTNTGELFF.

The rearrangement links TRBV5-1 to TRBJ2-1, with D perhaps matching TRBD2 (7 bases). V was cut by 0 bases and J by 3 bases, with 10 bases left in between. The germline V gene encodes CDR1 SGHRS and CDR2 YFSETQ. The length of the CDR3 is 15 residues. The CDR3 region has the DNA TGCGCCAGCAGCTTGGCCGGGGGGCTCTACAATGAGCAGTTCTTC. Translating it yields CASSLAGGLYNEQFF.

The V gene is TRBV7-9, the J gene TRBJ2-6; D gene unclear. The CDR3 runs 16 residues. Trimming pared 2 bases from V and 1 base from J, leaving 9 bases between. CDR1 SEHNR and CDR2 FQNEAQ come from the germline V gene (reference sequence). This CDR3 reads CASSLQAGSGANVLTF. CDR3 DNA: TGTGCCAGCAGCTTACAGGCCGGGTCTGGGGCCAACGTCCTGACTTTC. Full variable domain (outside the CDR3, taken from reference TRBV7-9 and TRBJ2-6): DTGVSQNPRHKITKRGQNVTFRCDPISEHNRLYWYRQTLGQGPEFLTYFQNEAQLEKSRLLSDRFSAERPKGSFSTLEIQRTEQGDSAMYLCASSLQAGSGANVLTFGAGSRLTVL.

The chain links TRBV29-1 to TRBJ1-1; tentatively, D is TRBD1 (6 bases). CDR3 length: 12 amino acids. The germline V gene encodes CDR1 SQVTM and CDR2 ANQGSEA. With 6 bases removed from V and 6 bases from J, the gap between germline ends came to 14 bases. The CDR3 loop is CSVEDSSPEAFF. Here the CDR3 DNA reads TGCAGCGTCGAGGACAGTTCACCTGAAGCTTTCTTT.